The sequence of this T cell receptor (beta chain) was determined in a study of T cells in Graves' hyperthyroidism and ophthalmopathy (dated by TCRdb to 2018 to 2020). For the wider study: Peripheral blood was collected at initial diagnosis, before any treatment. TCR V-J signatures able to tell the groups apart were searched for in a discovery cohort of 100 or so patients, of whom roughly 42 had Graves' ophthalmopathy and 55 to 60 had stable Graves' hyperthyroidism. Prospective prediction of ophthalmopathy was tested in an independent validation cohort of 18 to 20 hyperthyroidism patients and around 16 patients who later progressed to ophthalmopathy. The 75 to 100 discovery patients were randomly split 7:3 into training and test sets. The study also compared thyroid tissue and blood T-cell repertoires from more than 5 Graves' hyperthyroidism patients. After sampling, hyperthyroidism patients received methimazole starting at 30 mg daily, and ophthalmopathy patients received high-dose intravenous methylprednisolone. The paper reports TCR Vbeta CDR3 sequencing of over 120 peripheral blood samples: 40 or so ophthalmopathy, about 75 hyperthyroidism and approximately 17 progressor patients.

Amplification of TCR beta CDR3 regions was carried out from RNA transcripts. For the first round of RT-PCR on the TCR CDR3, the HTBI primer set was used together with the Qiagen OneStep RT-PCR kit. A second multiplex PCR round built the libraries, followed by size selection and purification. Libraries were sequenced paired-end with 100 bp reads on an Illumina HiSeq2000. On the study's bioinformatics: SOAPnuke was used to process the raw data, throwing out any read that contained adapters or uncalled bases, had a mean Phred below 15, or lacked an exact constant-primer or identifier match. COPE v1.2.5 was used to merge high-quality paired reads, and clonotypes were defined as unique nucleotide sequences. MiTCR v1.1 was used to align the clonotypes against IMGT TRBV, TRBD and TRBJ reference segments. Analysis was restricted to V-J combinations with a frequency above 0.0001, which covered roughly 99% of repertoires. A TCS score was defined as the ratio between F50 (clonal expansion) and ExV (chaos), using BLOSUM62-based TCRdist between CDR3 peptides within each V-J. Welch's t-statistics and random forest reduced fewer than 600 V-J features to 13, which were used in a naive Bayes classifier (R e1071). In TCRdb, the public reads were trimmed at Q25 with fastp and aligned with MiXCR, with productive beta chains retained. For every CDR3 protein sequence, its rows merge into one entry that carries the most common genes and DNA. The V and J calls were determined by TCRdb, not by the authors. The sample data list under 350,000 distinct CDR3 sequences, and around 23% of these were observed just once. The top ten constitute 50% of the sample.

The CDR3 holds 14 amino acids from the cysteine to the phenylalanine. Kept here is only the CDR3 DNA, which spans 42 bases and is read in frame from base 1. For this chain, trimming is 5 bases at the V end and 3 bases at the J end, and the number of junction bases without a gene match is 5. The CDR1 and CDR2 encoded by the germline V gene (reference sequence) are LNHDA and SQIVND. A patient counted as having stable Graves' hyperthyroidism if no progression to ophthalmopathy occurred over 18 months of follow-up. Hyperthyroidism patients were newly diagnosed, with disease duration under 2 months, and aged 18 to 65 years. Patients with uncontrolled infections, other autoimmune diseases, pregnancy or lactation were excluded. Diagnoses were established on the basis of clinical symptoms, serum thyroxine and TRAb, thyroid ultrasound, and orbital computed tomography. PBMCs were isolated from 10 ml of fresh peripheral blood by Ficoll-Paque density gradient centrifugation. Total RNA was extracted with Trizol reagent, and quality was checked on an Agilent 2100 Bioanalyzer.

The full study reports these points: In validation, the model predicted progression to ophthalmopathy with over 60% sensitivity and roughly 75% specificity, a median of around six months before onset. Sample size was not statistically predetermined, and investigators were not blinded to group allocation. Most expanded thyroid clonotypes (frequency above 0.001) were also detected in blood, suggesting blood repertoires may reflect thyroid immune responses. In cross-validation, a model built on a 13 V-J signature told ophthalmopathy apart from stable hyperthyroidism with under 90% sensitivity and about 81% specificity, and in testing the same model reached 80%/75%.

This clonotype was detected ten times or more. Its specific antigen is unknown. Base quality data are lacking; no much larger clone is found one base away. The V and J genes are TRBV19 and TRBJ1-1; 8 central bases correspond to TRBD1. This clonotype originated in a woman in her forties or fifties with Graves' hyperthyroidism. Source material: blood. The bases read TGTGCCAGTAGTGCCCCGGACAGGGACACTGAAGCTTTCTTT. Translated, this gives CASSAPDRDTEAFF.